This is a list of T cell receptor beta chains from one sample in a study of monozygotic twins with inflammatory bowel disease. TCRdb re-called the 5' RACE reads; one entry per CDR3 protein, DNA not given. Its listing shows approximately 400,000 distinct CDR3 sequences. Sequenced material: blood. The receptor set was obtained from a human donor with ulcerative colitis or Crohn's disease, or a healthy co-twin of an affected twin (not recorded which). Each CDR3 is given with its conserved first and last residue.

v_gene	j_gene	CDR3aa
TRBV7-2	TRBJ1-6	CASSFTWDTNSPLHF
TRBV9	TRBJ2-2	CASSVDRGLAGELFF
TRBV10-3	TRBJ1-2	CAISEGPAGEGYTF
TRBV6-2/TRBV6-3	TRBJ2-7	CASSFGAFGEQYF
TRBV9	TRBJ2-7	CASSKSGTSYEQYF
TRBV19	TRBJ1-1	CASRTNNRGTEAFF
TRBV7-3	TRBJ2-1	CASSLMGSSYNEQFF
TRBV20-1	TRBJ2-5	CSASIGSGTQETQYF
TRBV29-1	TRBJ1-1	CSVDATGKNTEAFF
TRBV20-1	TRBJ2-5	CSARDLLWRETQYF
TRBV20-1	TRBJ2-1	CSARDPGMPEQFF
TRBV18	TRBJ2-2	CASSSSGQPVGTGELFF
TRBV5-4	TRBJ2-1	CASSPWGRDNEQFF
TRBV5-1	TRBJ2-2	CASSLETRDTGELFF
TRBV14	TRBJ2-5	CASSQGFGSRSHRETQYF
TRBV18	TRBJ1-1	CASSRDYTEALF
TRBV7-2	TRBJ2-3	CASSSTQGSTQYF
TRBV14	TRBJ2-1	CASGTPGRNEQFF
TRBV29-1	TRBJ1-1	CSVVGAGGMNTEAFF
TRBV12-3/TRBV12-4	TRBJ2-7	CASSFPSSYEQYF
TRBV2	TRBJ1-3	CASSEFFQGVSGNTIYF
TRBV27	TRBJ1-2	CASSWEGGYGYTF